The clone carrying this T cell receptor (beta chain) showed up just once. The sample originates from a study of shared T cell receptors in the human thymus. The V segment lost 6 bases and the J segment 6 bases; nucleotides outside the gene matches: 8. Germline loops: CDR1 MNHEY, CDR2 SMNVEV (reference sequence). The CDR3 runs to 13 residues. Clones were read by immunoSEQ multiplex PCR, and TCRdb kept only the in-frame ones, dropping some. The sample lists a few hundred thousand clones; roughly 94% were seen once. Specimen: thymocytes. The origin of this receptor is a human donor. The chain couples TRBV27 to TRBJ2-7; 7 nucleotides align to TRBD1. CDR3 loop: CASRLTTGAEQYF. CDR3 nucleotide sequence: TGTGCCAGCAGACTAACTACAGGGGCCGAGCAGTACTTC.